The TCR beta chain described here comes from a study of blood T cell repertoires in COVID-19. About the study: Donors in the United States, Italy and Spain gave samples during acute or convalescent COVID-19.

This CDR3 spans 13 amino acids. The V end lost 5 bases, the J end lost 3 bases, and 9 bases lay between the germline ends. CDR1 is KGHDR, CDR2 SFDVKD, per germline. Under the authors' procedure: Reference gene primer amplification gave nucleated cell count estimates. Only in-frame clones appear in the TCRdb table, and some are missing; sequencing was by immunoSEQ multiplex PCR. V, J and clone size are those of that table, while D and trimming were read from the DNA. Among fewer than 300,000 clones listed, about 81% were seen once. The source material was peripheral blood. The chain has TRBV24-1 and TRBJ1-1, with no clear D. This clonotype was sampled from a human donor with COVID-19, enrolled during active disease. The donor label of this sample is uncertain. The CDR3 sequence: CATSGASYTEAFF. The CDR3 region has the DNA TGTGCCACCAGTGGGGCCTCCTACACTGAAGCTTTCTTT.